The 22 T cell receptor beta chains presented below share a single source sample, sequenced in a study of T cells after yellow fever vaccination. TCRdb processed the 5' RACE reads anew with MiXCR; each CDR3 protein has one entry. The sample records about 350,000 distinct CDR3 sequences, about 9.9% being singletons. Sequencing was performed on PBMCs, taken on the day of the first yellow fever vaccination. The receptors originated from a man younger than 35 who received the YFV17D yellow fever vaccine.

With regard to this clonotype: Just one base apart from a much larger clone, this may be a read error. V is TRBV11-2 and J is TRBJ2-3, with D hard to call. V was shortened by 9 bases and J by 4 bases, with 14 bases between the two germline ends. CDR3 length: 13 residues. Germline CDR1 and CDR2: SGHAT and FQNNGV. The CDR3 DNA sequence: TGTGCCAGAAGCCCCCGGGTGGCAGATACGCAGTATTTT. This codes for CARSPRVADTQYF.

This clonotype was observed a few times. The rearrangement links TRBV11-1 to TRBJ2-2; tentatively, D is TRBD1 (6 bases). CDR3 length equals 16 residues. The germline V and J ends were trimmed by 4 bases and 3 bases, with 15 bases remaining between them. CDR1 and CDR2 from the germline V gene are SGHAT and FQDESV (reference sequence). CDR3 amino acids: CASSSPAGADTGELFF. The CDR3 coding sequence is TGTGCCAGCAGCTCTCCGGCAGGGGCCGACACCGGGGAGCTGTTTTTT. Variable domain in full (rest from reference TRBV11-1 and TRBJ2-2): EAEVAQSPRYKITEKSQAVAFWCDPISGHATLYWYRQILGQGPELLVQFQDESVVDDSQLPKDRFSAERLKGVDSTLKIQPAELGDSAMYLCASSSPAGADTGELFFGEGSRLTVL.

This clonotype showed up just a few times. The chain has TRBV20-1 and TRBJ1-1; possibly TRBD1 for D (5 bases). This CDR3 region has 15 residues. The germline V gene has CDR1 DFQATT and CDR2 SNEGSKA (reference sequence). V was shortened by 3 bases and J by 1 base, with 15 bases between the two germline ends. Here the CDR3 reads CSASPGTFPNTEAFF. The CDR3 DNA reads as TGCAGTGCTAGCCCCGGGACTTTCCCGAACACTGAAGCTTTCTTT.

This clonotype was recorded at least ten times. The rearrangement uses TRBV10-3 and TRBJ2-1, with unresolved D. Looked up from germline, CDR1 is ENHRY and CDR2 is SYGVKD. CDR3 length equals 13 residues. Trimming cost V 7 bases and J 4 bases, with 11 bases left between them. The CDR3 DNA follows: TGTGCCATCAACCAGGACCCGTACAATGAGCAGTTCTTC. Encoded protein: CAINQDPYNEQFF.

This clonotype has a count of ten or more. The V call is TRBV13, the J call TRBJ2-4; a weak D match, TRBD1 (6 bases). The V gene lost 4 bases and the J gene lost 1 base, with 8 bases spanning the gap. The CDR3 is 14 amino acids. The germline V gene encodes CDR1 PRHDT and CDR2 FYEKMQ (reference sequence). The CDR3 nucleotides are TGTGCCAGCAGCTCTCAGGGGGCCAAAAACATTCAGTACTTC. Its protein is CASSSQGAKNIQYF.

The CDR3 region has the DNA TGTGCCAGCAGCGCAACAGGGGAGGGGGCCTACGAGCAGTACTTC. Translated, it gives CASSATGEGAYEQYF. The rearrangement uses TRBV9 and TRBJ2-7, with D possibly being TRBD1 or TRBD2 (7 bases each). V was shortened by 3 bases and J by 2 bases, with 15 bases between the two germline ends. Germline assignment: CDR1 SGDLS and CDR2 YYNGEE. The CDR3 spans 15 residues. Full variable domain (outside the CDR3, taken from reference TRBV9 and TRBJ2-7): DSGVTQTPKHLITATGQRVTLRCSPRSGDLSVYWYQQSLDQGLQFLIQYYNGEERAKGNILERFSAQQFPDLHSELNLSSLELGDSALYFCASSATGEGAYEQYFGPGTRLTVT.

The chain uses TRBV12-3 or TRBV12-4 and TRBJ2-6, with D tentatively TRBD1 (6 bases). This CDR3 contains 14 residues. V shed 6 bases and J shed 0 bases, with 6 bases lying between them. The CDR3 spells CASRQGSGANVLTF. The CDR3 bases are TGTGCCAGCAGACAGGGCTCTGGGGCCAACGTCCTGACTTTC.

This rearrangement joins TRBV6-2 or TRBV6-3 to TRBJ2-2; weak D call: TRBD2 (7 bases). CDR3 length: 14 amino acids. From germline, CDR1 is MNHEY and CDR2 SVGEGT. The V gene lost 6 bases and the J gene lost 1 base, with 9 bases spanning the gap. CDR3 nucleotide sequence: TGTGCCAGCAGGGGGGGGCGGAACACCGGGGAGCTGTTTTTT. Residues: CASRGGRNTGELFF.

The chain links TRBV7-2 to TRBJ2-5; D is perhaps TRBD1 (6 bases). The CDR3 contains 14 residues. V was cut by 1 base and J by 9 bases, with 15 bases left in between. In germline, CDR1 is SGHTA, CDR2 FQGNSA. CDR3 DNA: TGTGCCAGCAGCTTAGGGGGCAGGGGAAGGTCCCAGTACTTC. Translation: CASSLGGRGRSQYF.

The table lists this clonotype with a few counts. The genes are TRBV5-1 and TRBJ1-1; 7 bases are a match to TRBD1. CDR1 is SGHRS and CDR2 is YFSETQ in the germline V gene. The CDR3 runs to 14 residues. V lost 6 bases to trimming and J lost 5 bases; unmatched junction nucleotides: 10. The CDR3 region is CASTQEGAQTEAFF. CDR3 DNA: TGCGCCAGCACTCAAGAGGGGGCACAAACTGAAGCTTTCTTT.

This clonotype was picked up many times. CDR3 coding DNA: TGCAGCGTCGAGGCCGGAACGAGAAGCACAGATACGCAGTATTTT. Amino acids: CSVEAGTRSTDTQYF. The genes are TRBV29-1 and TRBJ2-3; no reliable D call. Per the germline V gene, CDR1 is SQVTM and CDR2 is ANQGSEA. This CDR3 comprises 15 residues. Trimming took off 6 bases at V and 0 bases at J, with 16 bases between the two ends.

This clonotype was counted between two and nine times. This chain links TRBV7-2 with TRBJ1-5, with 9 nucleotides matching TRBD1. J gave up 5 bases and V 5 bases, and 4 bases lay outside the gene matches. Looked up from germline, CDR1 is SGHTA and CDR2 is FQGNSA. This CDR3 spans 14 amino acids. The CDR3 sequence: CASSHRQGDQPQHF. As DNA, the CDR3 is TGTGCCAGCAGCCATCGACAGGGGGATCAGCCCCAGCATTTT.

This clonotype was detected a few times. This chain joins TRBV12-3 or TRBV12-4 and TRBJ1-5; 7 bases are shared with TRBD1. Trimming at V came to 1 base and at J to 7 bases, leaving 10 bases not matched to a gene. The CDR3 sequence is 16 residues long. In DNA form, the CDR3 reads TGTGCCAGCAGTTTAGTTGGCGGCAGGGGGTACCAGCCCCAGCATTTT. As protein: CASSLVGGRGYQPQHF.

The rearrangement joins TRBV19 to TRBJ2-1; 9 positions agree with TRBD2. The J segment lost 7 bases and the V segment lost 4 bases, leaving 11 bases of the junction unmatched. Germline V CDR1 and CDR2: LNHDA, SQIVND (reference sequence). The CDR3 length is 16 residues. Here the CDR3 reads CASSSLAGFIGNEQFF. The CDR3 coding sequence is TGTGCCAGTAGTAGTCTAGCGGGGTTCATTGGAAATGAGCAGTTCTTC.

This clonotype was recorded at least ten times. This chain uses TRBV5-1 with TRBJ1-6, with TRBD1 identical over 9 bases. The germline V gene encodes CDR1 SGHRS and CDR2 YFSETQ. The V gene end was trimmed by 4 bases and the J gene end by 7 bases; junction bases not matched to a gene: 6. This CDR3 contains 15 residues. The CDR3 is CASSQGQGTNSPLHF. DNA for the CDR3: TGCGCCAGCAGCCAAGGACAGGGGACGAATTCACCCCTCCACTTT.

This clonotype was counted between two and nine times. V gene TRBV4-2 combines with J gene TRBJ2-7; D is unclear. Germline CDR1 is LGHNA and CDR2 is YNFKEQ. The V end was cut by 0 bases, the J end by 6 bases, with 12 bases between. This CDR3 is 14 amino acids long. CDR3 amino acids: CASSQEYPGAEQYV. CDR3 bases: TGTGCCAGCAGCCAAGAATACCCAGGCGCCGAGCAGTACGTC.

The chain carries TRBV5-4 and TRBJ2-7; D possibly corresponds to TRBD1 (6 bases). Per germline, CDR1 SGHNT and CDR2 YYREEE (reference sequence). CDR3 length: 16 residues. The V gene lost 0 bases and the J gene lost 7 bases, with 20 bases spanning the gap. CDR3 DNA: TGTGCCAGCAGCTTGGCCTTTGAGGGGGTCCTCATGGAGCAGTACTTC. Its translation: CASSLAFEGVLMEQYF. The full variable domain, completed using reference TRBV5-4 and TRBJ2-7, is ETGVTQSPTHLIKTRGQQVTLRCSSQSGHNTVSWYQQALGQGPQFIFQYYREEENGRGNFPPRFSGLQFPNYSSELNVNALELDDSALYLCASSLAFEGVLMEQYFGPGTRLTVT.

The table lists this clonotype with a few counts. The chain has TRBV9 and TRBJ1-1, with a tentative D call TRBD1 (6 bases). V was cut by 0 bases and J by 0 bases, with 9 bases left in between. The CDR3 length is 15 residues. The V gene's germline CDR1 is SGDLS and CDR2 YYNGEE. The CDR3 is CASSVAGGLNTEAFF. The CDR3 DNA reads TGTGCCAGCAGCGTAGCTGGGGGGCTGAACACTGAAGCTTTCTTT.

The table lists this clonotype with many counts. V usage is TRBV19 and J usage is TRBJ2-1; TRBD2 aligns across 9 bases. The CDR3 loop spans 17 amino acids. Germline V gene lookup returns CDR1 LNHDA and CDR2 SQIVND (reference sequence). V trimming: 0 bases; J trimming: 2 bases; junction bases outside the gene matches: 5. CDR3 sequence: CASSIDLERGAYNEQFF. CDR3 nucleotides: TGTGCCAGTAGTATAGATTTGGAGCGGGGGGCCTACAATGAGCAGTTCTTC.

The chain uses TRBV7-9 and TRBJ2-1; 11 nucleotides match TRBD2. V shed 4 bases and J 8 bases; nucleotides not matched to a gene: 7. Germline values: CDR1 SEHNR, CDR2 FQNEAQ (reference sequence). There are 15 residues in the CDR3. CDR3 nucleotides: TGTGCCAGCAGCTGGGGACTAGCGGTCCTCCATGAGCAGTTCTTC. Its translation: CASSWGLAVLHEQFF.

This clonotype appeared many times. The chain recombines TRBV4-3 with TRBJ2-4, with D unresolved. Germline CDR1 LGHNA, CDR2 YSLEER. The CDR3 runs to 17 residues. V lost 0 bases and J 2 bases, leaving 14 bases between the germline ends. The CDR3 nucleotides read TGCGCCAGCAGCCAAGATTCGGAGCTGAGGACCAAAAACATTCAGTACTTC. Translation: CASSQDSELRTKNIQYF.

This clonotype was seen a handful of times. The rearrangement joins TRBV2 to TRBJ1-5, with a tentative D call TRBD1 (6 bases). The V gene lost 7 bases and the J gene lost 2 bases, with 21 bases spanning the gap. The CDR3 has 17 residues. CDR1 is SNHLY and CDR2 is FYNNEI in the germline V gene. The CDR3 coding sequence is TGTGCCAGCACCCCGGACAGCGGACGGGGGGGCAATCAGCCCCAGCATTTT. This sequence encodes CASTPDSGRGGNQPQHF.